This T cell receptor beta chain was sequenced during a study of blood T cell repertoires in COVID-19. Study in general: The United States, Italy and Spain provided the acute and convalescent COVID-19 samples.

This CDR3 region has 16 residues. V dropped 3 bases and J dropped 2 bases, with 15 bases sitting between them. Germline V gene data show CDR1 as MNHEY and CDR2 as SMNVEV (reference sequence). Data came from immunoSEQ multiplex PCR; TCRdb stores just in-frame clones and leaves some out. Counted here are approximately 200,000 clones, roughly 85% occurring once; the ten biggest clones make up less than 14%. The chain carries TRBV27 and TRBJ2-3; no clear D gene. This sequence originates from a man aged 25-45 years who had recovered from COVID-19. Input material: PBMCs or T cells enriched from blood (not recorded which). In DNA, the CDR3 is TGTGCCAGCAGTTTTTCCCCGAGACGGGTCACAGATACGCAGTATTTT. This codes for CASSFSPRRVTDTQYF.